The T cell receptor (beta chain) under discussion was sequenced for a study of blood T cell repertoires in COVID-19. Study at large: Researchers got acute and convalescent COVID-19 samples from the United States, Italy and Spain. The analysed material was cDNA or gDNA that came from T cells, B-cell-depleted T cells, or PBMCs.

Authors' analysis steps: Estimates of nucleated cell counts were drawn from the amplification of reference gene primers. Some clones are missing from TCRdb's copy, which holds only in-frame ones; the method was immunoSEQ multiplex PCR. From that table come the V and J calls and clone size; the DNA was used to work out D and trimming. The repertoire holds some 320,000 clones, with 85% as singletons. The CDR3 is 13 amino acids. Germline V lookup: CDR1 MNHEY, CDR2 SVGAGI. Between the trimmed V and J ends, which lost 5 bases and 5 bases, there was a span of 12 bases. The sequencing input was peripheral blood. The genes are TRBV6-5 and TRBJ2-5; unclear D gene. This sequence was found in a human donor in a cohort sampled during active COVID-19. The CDR3 is CASSRVHRETQYF. The CDR3 region has the DNA TGTGCCAGCAGTCGGGTCCATAGGGAGACCCAGTACTTC.